The present T cell receptor (beta chain) was sequenced within a study of T-cell memory formation after mild COVID-19. Study-wide results and caveats: Researchers report contracting CD4+ clones mostly in CM and EM, with CD8+ clones in EMRA.

TCRdb reanalysed the 5' RACE reads using MiXCR and keeps one entry per CDR3 protein. The top ten clones hold around 41% of a sample with around 80,000 distinct CDR3 sequences, roughly 13% of them seen once. This clonotype was recorded at least ten times. Its target is not known. This CDR3 has 18 residues. Germline V gene data show CDR1 as LGHNA and CDR2 as YSLEER. V was pared by 5 bases and J by 3 bases, with 26 bases between. The sample taken for sequencing was PBMCs or a T cell subset sorted from them (not recorded which). The gene calls are TRBV4-3 and TRBJ2-7; perhaps TRBD1 as D (5 bases). The TCR was taken from a man aged 18 to 30 who had mild COVID-19 (a few samples of this study predate the infection). Cell type and time point are not known. The chain's CDR3 is CASSKRIDTDKISYEQYF. CDR3 nucleotide sequence: TGCGCCAGCAGCAAAAGAATAGATACGGACAAGATAAGCTACGAGCAGTACTTC.